The 27 T cell receptor beta chains in this list originate from one sample, sequenced in a study of glioma-infiltrating T cells after dendritic cell vaccination. Using immunoSEQ multiplex PCR, the repertoire was profiled, and TCRdb retains in-frame clones only, with some absent. Among approximately 3,800 clones, under 95% were seen once, and the ten largest hold around 6%. The source material was blood, sampled before dendritic cell vaccination. The receptor set was obtained from a human donor with glioblastoma.

The genes are TRBV11-2 and TRBJ1-1; tentatively, D is TRBD1 (5 bases). CDR1 and CDR2 from the germline V gene are SGHAT and FQNNGV. The CDR3 is 15 residues long. Trimming pared 4 bases from V and 1 base from J, leaving 13 bases between. The CDR3 protein is CASSSPSRANTEAFF. In DNA form, the CDR3 reads TGTGCCAGCAGCTCCCCGTCCAGGGCGAACACTGAAGCTTTCTTT.

The chain uses TRBV7-6 and TRBJ2-1; tentatively, D is TRBD1 (7 bases). Germline CDR1 SGHVS, CDR2 FNYEAQ. V lost 1 base and J 9 bases, leaving 16 bases between the germline ends. The CDR3 runs to 15 residues. This CDR3 is CASSLEGRQGGEQFF. The DNA of the CDR3 is TGTGCCAGCAGCTTAGAGGGGAGACAGGGAGGTGAGCAGTTCTTC. Together with reference TRBV7-6 and TRBJ2-1, the CDR3 gives the full variable domain: GAGVSQSPRYKVTKRGQDVALRCDPISGHVSLYWYRQALGQGPEFLTYFNYEAQQDKSGLPNDRFSAERPEGSISTLTIQRTEQRDSAMYRCASSLEGRQGGEQFFGPGTRLTVL.

The V gene is TRBV19, the J gene TRBJ1-2, with a possible D match to TRBD1 (6 bases). In germline, CDR1 is LNHDA, CDR2 SQIVND (reference sequence). The V gene lost 1 base and the J gene lost 3 bases, with 12 bases spanning the gap. The CDR3 extends over 15 amino acids. This CDR3 reads CASSIGTVAYYGYTF. The CDR3 DNA is TGTGCCAGTAGTATAGGGACAGTCGCCTACTATGGCTACACCTTC.

CDR3: CAISDTSSGRAAGANVLTF. In DNA, the CDR3 is TGTGCCATCAGCGATACCTCTAGCGGGAGGGCCGCTGGGGCCAACGTCCTGACTTTC. The chain combines TRBV10-3 with TRBJ2-6; 12 bases align to TRBD2. J lost 2 bases, V lost 6 bases, and 11 bases had no gene match. CDR3 length equals 19 residues. The germline CDR1 and CDR2 sequences are ENHRY and SYGVKD.

The J gene is TRBJ1-2, the V gene TRBV9; possibly TRBD1 for D (5 bases). The length of the CDR3 is 13 residues. Germline assignment: CDR1 SGDLS and CDR2 YYNGEE. Trimming cost V 3 bases and J 8 bases, with 14 bases left between them. The CDR3 bases are TGTGCCAGCAGCGGGGGACTACCAGGCGGCTACACCTTC. Its protein product is CASSGGLPGGYTF. The whole variable domain, remainder taken from reference TRBV9 and TRBJ1-2, is DSGVTQTPKHLITATGQRVTLRCSPRSGDLSVYWYQQSLDQGLQFLIQYYNGEERAKGNILERFSAQQFPDLHSELNLSSLELGDSALYFCASSGGLPGGYTFGSGTRLTVV.

CDR3 nucleotide sequence: TGCAGCGTTGAAGGCCCATTACAGGGAATGGCAGATACGCAGTATTTT. Translation: CSVEGPLQGMADTQYF. The V call is TRBV29-1, the J call TRBJ2-3; the D gene is possibly TRBD1 (6 bases). The CDR3 totals 16 residues. Germline V lookup: CDR1 SQVTM, CDR2 ANQGSEA. V was clipped by 1 base and J by 4 bases, with 18 bases between them.

The chain has TRBV10-3 and TRBJ2-7; 7 bases map to TRBD2. The V gene's germline CDR1 is ENHRY and CDR2 SYGVKD. The junction had 6 bases not matched to a gene; V was cut back by 7 bases and J by 0 bases. CDR3 size: 14 residues. The DNA for the CDR3 is TGTGCCATCACCTCTTCGGGGGGCTCCTACGAGCAGTACTTC. Translation: CAITSSGGSYEQYF.

V is TRBV5-1 and J is TRBJ2-5; D is ambiguous. The CDR3 length is 14 residues. With 0 bases removed from V and 0 bases from J, the gap between germline ends came to 6 bases. The germline V gene encodes CDR1 SGHRS and CDR2 YFSETQ. Here the CDR3 DNA reads TGCGCCAGCAGCTTGGTGGCCGACCAAGAGACCCAGTACTTC. Translation gives CASSLVADQETQYF.

This chain joins TRBV10-3 and TRBJ1-1, with 7 bases that match TRBD1. V shed 6 bases, J shed 4 bases, and the junction held 2 bases outside the gene matches. This CDR3 is 12 amino acids long. The germline V gene encodes CDR1 ENHRY and CDR2 SYGVKD. The CDR3 DNA is TGTGCCATCAGCTCAGGGGGCACTGAAGCTTTCTTT. Protein product: CAISSGGTEAFF.

The V gene is TRBV6-5, the J gene TRBJ2-5; 10 nucleotides agree with TRBD1. This CDR3 contains 15 residues. Germline V gives CDR1 MNHEY, CDR2 SVGAGI. J was trimmed by 4 bases and V by 8 bases; bases with no gene match: 10. CDR3 sequence (DNA): TGTGCCAGCCGGACAGGGGGTATTGGTGCAGAGACCCAGTACTTC. It encodes CASRTGGIGAETQYF.

The chain employs TRBV29-1 and TRBJ1-4; no reliable D call. The V gene lost 5 bases and the J gene lost 8 bases, with 18 bases spanning the gap. This CDR3 region has 14 residues. The germline CDR1 and CDR2 sequences are SQVTM and ANQGSEA. In DNA form, the CDR3 reads TGCAGCGTTTTAGAGGGTTTAGTGAACGAAAAACTGTTTTTT. Protein: CSVLEGLVNEKLFF.

This clone was counted a few times. This chain links TRBV7-9 with TRBJ1-6; 9 bases line up with TRBD1. The CDR3 runs to 16 residues. Per germline, CDR1 SEHNR and CDR2 FQNEAQ (reference sequence). V was pared by 2 bases and J by 8 bases, with 7 bases of the junction left unmatched. Here the CDR3 reads CASSLLTTGGDSPLHF. The DNA of the CDR3 is TGTGCCAGCAGCTTATTAACAACAGGGGGCGATTCACCCCTCCACTTT.

The V call is TRBV6-5, the J call TRBJ2-7, with 7 bases matching TRBD1. CDR3 length equals 14 residues. The germline CDR1 and CDR2 sequences are MNHEY and SVGAGI. The junction had 9 bases not matched to a gene; V was cut back by 5 bases and J by 5 bases. CDR3 DNA: TGTGCCAGCAGTCCACGGACAGGTTTTAACGAGCAGTACTTC. It translates to CASSPRTGFNEQYF.

CDR3 sequence (DNA): TGTGCCATCAGGCCGGGACTAGCGAATGAGCAGTTCTTC. Translated, it gives CAIRPGLANEQFF. The V gene is TRBV10-3, the J gene TRBJ2-1, with 10 positions matching TRBD2. Germline CDR1 and CDR2: ENHRY and SYGVKD. V was pared by 6 bases and J by 7 bases, with 3 bases of the junction left unmatched. This CDR3 has 13 residues.

V usage is TRBV2 and J usage is TRBJ2-5; 7 positions agree with TRBD1. This CDR3 is built from 13 residues. Looked up from germline, CDR1 is SNHLY and CDR2 is FYNNEI. J lost 1 base, V lost 5 bases, and 1 base had no gene match. Here the CDR3 reads CASSWDSQETQYF. In nucleotides, the CDR3 is TGTGCCAGCAGTTGGGACAGCCAAGAGACCCAGTACTTC.

DNA for the CDR3: TGCAGTGCTGGACAGAGCTGGGAGCAGTACTTC. Translated: CSAGQSWEQYF. The chain recombines TRBV20-1 with TRBJ2-7; a possible D gene is TRBD1 (6 bases). V was clipped by 5 bases and J by 7 bases, with 12 bases between them. The CDR3 length is 11 residues. Germline V lookup: CDR1 DFQATT, CDR2 SNEGSKA (reference sequence).

This rearrangement joins TRBV5-6 to TRBJ2-4, with a possible D match to TRBD1 (5 bases). Germline CDR1 reads SGHDT; CDR2 reads YYEEEE. V lost 1 base to trimming and J lost 1 base, with 6 bases between them. This CDR3 spans 14 amino acids. This chain's CDR3 is CASSLQGAKNIQYF. CDR3 DNA: TGTGCCAGCAGCTTGCAGGGCGCCAAAAACATTCAGTACTTC.

The chain joins TRBV10-3 to TRBJ2-3, with D possibly being TRBD2 (5 bases). CDR1 is ENHRY and CDR2 is SYGVKD in the germline V gene. The CDR3 is 14 residues long. Trimming removed 7 bases from V and 4 bases from J, with 15 bases in between. CDR3 sequence: CAITGVSGADTQYF. For the CDR3, the DNA is TGTGCCATCACTGGGGTGAGCGGCGCAGATACGCAGTATTTT.

This clone has a handful of counts. The gene calls are TRBV2 and TRBJ2-2; 10 nucleotides line up with TRBD2. The V segment lost 5 bases and the J segment 3 bases; nucleotides outside the gene matches: 6. Germline lookup yields CDR1 SNHLY and CDR2 FYNNEI. CDR3 length: 16 amino acids. CDR3 in DNA: TGTGCCAGCAGTTGGAAGCGGGAGGGTTACACCGGGGAGCTGTTTTTT. Amino acids: CASSWKREGYTGELFF.

The chain links TRBV5-5 to TRBJ2-2; possibly TRBD1 for D (6 bases). The V end lost 2 bases, the J end lost 6 bases, and 11 bases lay between the germline ends. The CDR3 covers 14 residues. Germline V gene lookup returns CDR1 SGHKS and CDR2 YYEKEE (reference sequence). The chain's CDR3 is CASSLQGTPGELFF. In DNA form, the CDR3 reads TGTGCCAGCAGCTTACAGGGCACACCCGGGGAGCTGTTTTTT.

The chain employs TRBV13 and TRBJ2-1; a possible D gene is TRBD2 (5 bases). The V and J ends lost 5 bases and 6 bases respectively, with 14 bases between them. CDR3 length: 14 residues. CDR1 is PRHDT, CDR2 FYEKMQ, per germline (reference sequence). CDR3 loop: CASSPQAGINEQFF. In DNA form, the CDR3 reads TGTGCCAGCAGCCCGCAGGCCGGGATCAATGAGCAGTTCTTC. The variable domain in full, with the rest retrieved from reference TRBV13 and TRBJ2-1, is AAGVIQSPRHLIKEKRETATLKCYPIPRHDTVYWYQQGPGQDPQFLISFYEKMQSDKGSIPDRFSAQQFSDYHSELNMSSLELGDSALYFCASSPQAGINEQFFGPGTRLTVL.

Regarding this clone: One junction end disagrees with the germline gene, perhaps due to a read error. This rearrangement joins TRBV7-8 to TRBJ2-3; D is possibly TRBD2 (6 bases). CDR1 is SGHVS and CDR2 is FQNEAQ in the germline V gene. The length of the CDR3 is 19 residues. The CDR3 reads CASSLATSRGTPGTDAQYF. DNA of the CDR3: TGTGCCAGCAGCTTAGCCACTTCCCGTGGGACTCCTGGCACAGATGCGCAGTATTTT.

The chain is built from TRBV29-1 and TRBJ2-5, with 13 bases matching TRBD2. J lost 4 bases, V lost 6 bases, and 14 bases had no gene match. CDR1 SQVTM and CDR2 ANQGSEA come from the germline V gene. The CDR3 is 17 amino acids. In nucleotides, the CDR3 is TGCAGCGTGACTTTTACTAGAGGACTAGCGGGAGTAGAGACCCAGTACTTC. Translated: CSVTFTRGLAGVETQYF.

The chain carries TRBV19 and TRBJ2-1; 11 nucleotides line up with TRBD2. The CDR3 has 14 residues. CDR1 and CDR2 from the germline V gene are LNHDA and SQIVND (reference sequence). The V and J ends lost 2 bases and 13 bases, in that order; junction bases with no gene match: 7. CDR3 amino acids: CASSIPSGRLSQFF. The CDR3 DNA is TGTGCCAGTAGTATACCTAGCGGGAGGCTTTCACAGTTCTTC.

The rearrangement uses TRBV4-1 and TRBJ1-1; no definite D call. Trimming shortened V by 7 bases and J by 1 base, and 10 bases separated the two germline ends. The V gene's germline CDR1 is MGHRA and CDR2 YSYEKL. CDR3 length: 13 residues. The CDR3 nucleotides are TGCGCCAGCATCGGTCGGGGGAACACTGAAGCTTTCTTT. Residues: CASIGRGNTEAFF.

The V gene is TRBV19, the J gene TRBJ1-1, with D possibly being TRBD1 (5 bases). The CDR3 length is 13 residues. Germline V gene sequence: CDR1 LNHDA, CDR2 SQIVND (reference sequence). V dropped 4 bases and J dropped 11 bases, with 17 bases sitting between them. CDR3 region: CASSSWERGSAFF. The CDR3 bases are TGTGCCAGTAGTAGCTGGGAAAGGGGCTCGGCTTTCTTT.

This chain joins TRBV28 and TRBJ2-6; D is possibly TRBD1 (5 bases). CDR1 and CDR2 (germline): MDHEN, SYDVKM. This CDR3 region has 13 residues. Trimming stripped 7 bases from V and 2 bases from J, with 6 bases between. CDR3 in amino acids: CASTRAGANVLTF. DNA of the CDR3: TGTGCCAGCACCAGGGCTGGGGCCAACGTCCTGACTTTC. Drawing the rest from reference TRBV28 and TRBJ2-6, the complete variable domain is DVKVTQSSRYLVKRTGEKVFLECVQDMDHENMFWYRQDPGLGLRLIYFSYDVKMKEKGDIPEGYSVSREKKERFSLILESASTNQTSMYLCASTRAGANVLTFGAGSRLTVL.